These 25 T cell receptor beta chains originate from one sample sequenced in a study of T-cell memory formation after mild COVID-19. TCRdb analysed the 5' RACE reads with MiXCR anew, one entry per CDR3 protein. The repertoire holds roughly 250,000 distinct CDR3 sequences, with 16% as singletons. Specimen: PBMCs or a T cell subset sorted from them (not recorded which). These receptors were obtained from a man aged 18 to 29 who had mild COVID-19 (a few samples of this study predate the infection). Cell type and time point are not known.

The genes are TRBV5-6 and TRBJ1-1; a weak D match, TRBD1 (5 bases). V shed 5 bases and J shed 2 bases, with 13 bases lying between them. The germline CDR1 and CDR2 sequences are SGHDT and YYEEEE. The length of the CDR3 is 14 residues. The CDR3 DNA is TGTGCCAGCAGTTATCCCAGGGTCAACACTGAAGCTTTCTTT. It codes for CASSYPRVNTEAFF.

For this clonotype: A read error is possible here, since a much larger clone lies one base away. The chain combines TRBV6-6 with TRBJ1-3, with a tentative D call TRBD1 (6 bases). Germline loops: CDR1 MNHNY, CDR2 SVGAGI (reference sequence). The CDR3 sequence is 14 residues long. CDR3 bases: TGTGCCAGCAGGGGGGACACCTCTGGAAACACCGTATATTTT. This translates into CASRGDTSGNTVYF.

This clonotype has a handful of counts. J is TRBJ2-5 and V is TRBV5-6, with no clear D. Germline assignment: CDR1 SGHDT and CDR2 YYEEEE. Trimming shortened V by 1 base and J by 1 base, and 5 bases separated the two germline ends. The CDR3 is made up of 13 amino acids. The CDR3 nucleotides are TGTGCCAGCAGCTTGCGACCCCAAGAGACCCAGTACTTC. Its protein product is CASSLRPQETQYF.

The V and J genes are TRBV29-1 and TRBJ2-5, with 10 bases aligning to TRBD2. The CDR3 totals 14 residues. V was pared by 7 bases and J by 2 bases, with 7 bases of the junction left unmatched. Germline values: CDR1 SQVTM, CDR2 ANQGSEA. This CDR3 is CSDRAGGGQETQYF. The CDR3 bases are TGCAGCGACAGAGCGGGGGGGGGACAAGAGACCCAGTACTTC.

This clonotype has at least ten counts. The J gene is TRBJ1-1, the V gene TRBV2; D remains ambiguous. V was shortened by 4 bases and J by 0 bases, with 12 bases between the two germline ends. This CDR3 contains 15 residues. Germline V gene sequence: CDR1 SNHLY, CDR2 FYNNEI. CDR3 nucleotide sequence: TGTGCCAGCAGTGTCGCAGTTCAGATGAACACTGAAGCTTTCTTT. Translated: CASSVAVQMNTEAFF.

This clonotype showed up just a few times. This chain links TRBV5-1 with TRBJ1-2, with 8 bases lining up with TRBD1. The germline gives CDR1 SGHRS, CDR2 YFSETQ. This CDR3 contains 13 residues. Trimming cost V 4 bases and J 4 bases; bases outside gene matches: 3. CDR3 sequence (DNA): TGCGCCAGCAGCCACGGGACAGGCTATGGCTACACCTTC. This codes for CASSHGTGYGYTF.

This clonotype occurred many times. The chain has TRBV7-2 and TRBJ1-2; D is unresolved. Germline V CDR1 and CDR2: SGHTA, FQGNSA. V was trimmed by 1 base and J by 4 bases, leaving 7 bases between them. This CDR3 is 13 amino acids long. CDR3 DNA sequence: TGTGCCAGCAGCTTAGGCCAGTCCTATGGCTACACCTTC. Protein: CASSLGQSYGYTF.

The rearrangement links TRBV9 to TRBJ2-1, with D tentatively TRBD2 (6 bases). V was pared by 4 bases and J by 4 bases, with 21 bases between. In germline, CDR1 is SGDLS, CDR2 YYNGEE. The CDR3 spans 17 residues. The DNA of the CDR3 is TGTGCCAGCAGCAGATTGACCGGGAGCCGTAATTACAATGAGCAGTTCTTC. It yields the protein CASSRLTGSRNYNEQFF.

This clonotype was picked up a small number of times. The rearrangement joins TRBV10-1 to TRBJ2-2, with 10 bases that match TRBD2. The CDR3 is 16 amino acids. CDR1 is WNHNN and CDR2 is SYGVQD in the germline V gene (reference sequence). Germline trimming cut 6 bases from V and 2 bases from J; bases unmatched to any gene: 6. The CDR3 is CASSSSGGHNTGELFF. The DNA of the CDR3 is TGCGCCAGCAGCTCTAGCGGGGGACATAACACCGGGGAGCTGTTTTTT.

This chain uses TRBV12-3 or TRBV12-4 with TRBJ2-3; 7 nucleotides align to TRBD2. There are 14 residues in the CDR3. V lost 11 bases to trimming and J lost 0 bases; unmatched junction nucleotides: 8. The CDR3 loop is CACKRLASTDTQYF. The CDR3 DNA is TGTGCCTGCAAGAGACTAGCAAGCACAGATACGCAGTATTTT.

This clonotype came up a few times. CDR3 protein: CASSANFWTSGGYTF. The CDR3 DNA follows: TGTGCCAGCAGCGCCAACTTCTGGACTTCCGGGGGCTACACCTTC. This chain links TRBV7-2 with TRBJ1-2; no definite D call. Trimming pared 5 bases from V and 8 bases from J, leaving 21 bases between. Germline assignment: CDR1 SGHTA and CDR2 FQGNSA. The CDR3 contains 15 residues.

The V gene is TRBV7-2, the J gene TRBJ1-6; 7 bases fit TRBD1. Germline V gene data show CDR1 as SGHTA and CDR2 as FQGNSA. The V and J ends lost 6 bases and 3 bases, in that order; junction bases with no gene match: 5. The CDR3 spans 15 residues. CDR3 nucleotide sequence: TGTGCCAGCAGAGCCTCAGGGGGCTATAATTCACCCCTCCACTTT. The encoded protein is CASRASGGYNSPLHF.

The chain has TRBV6-5 and TRBJ1-1; 7 bases match TRBD1. V was clipped by 2 bases and J by 1 base; unmatched bases: 13. In germline, CDR1 is MNHEY, CDR2 SVGAGI. The CDR3 has 18 amino acids. CDR3 DNA: TGTGCCAGCAGTTACGGGAACAGGGGCCGATGGCCGAACACTGAAGCTTTCTTT. Encoded protein: CASSYGNRGRWPNTEAFF.

The chain uses TRBV6-5 and TRBJ1-6; D is possibly TRBD1 (6 bases). The CDR3 has 15 amino acids. Germline V gives CDR1 MNHEY, CDR2 SVGAGI. Trimming pared 10 bases from V and 7 bases from J, leaving 20 bases between. The CDR3 sequence: CATLRDMGRNSPLHF. CDR3 DNA sequence: TGTGCCACCCTCAGGGACATGGGTCGGAATTCACCCCTCCACTTT.

In its sample, this clonotype was seen a few times. The chain joins TRBV28 to TRBJ2-5; 8 bases line up with TRBD2. Germline loops: CDR1 MDHEN, CDR2 SYDVKM. The CDR3 covers 14 residues. Trimming removed 7 bases from V and 2 bases from J; junction bases left unmatched: 6. This CDR3 is CASKSGGNQETQYF. The CDR3 DNA reads as TGTGCCAGCAAATCGGGGGGGAATCAAGAGACCCAGTACTTC.

V usage is TRBV20-1 and J usage is TRBJ1-1; TRBD1 matches at 10 bases. Germline CDR1 reads DFQATT; CDR2 reads SNEGSKA (reference sequence). The junction had 5 bases not matched to a gene; V was cut back by 2 bases and J by 8 bases. The CDR3 length is 13 residues. The CDR3 spells CSARFQDRGEAFF. The CDR3 bases are TGCAGTGCTAGATTTCAGGACAGGGGGGAAGCTTTCTTT.

There are a few counts of this clonotype. V gene TRBV5-5 combines with J gene TRBJ1-5; 9 nucleotides line up with TRBD1. The CDR3 runs 15 residues. Trimming at V came to 3 bases and at J to 6 bases, leaving 7 bases not matched to a gene. The germline CDR1 and CDR2 sequences are SGHKS and YYEKEE (reference sequence). The CDR3 sequence: CASSSPDRGPQPQHF. CDR3 bases: TGTGCCAGCAGCTCGCCGGACAGGGGCCCTCAGCCCCAGCATTTT.

The CDR3 is CASRGARTMNYGYTF. CDR3 bases: TGTGCCAGCAGGGGGGCAAGGACGATGAACTATGGCTACACCTTC. This chain uses TRBV5-6 with TRBJ1-2; D is possibly TRBD1 (6 bases). CDR3 size: 15 residues. The V end lost 5 bases, the J end lost 2 bases, and 16 bases lay between the germline ends. CDR1 is SGHDT, CDR2 YYEEEE, per germline. Full variable domain (remainder filled in from reference TRBV5-6 and TRBJ1-2): DAGVTQSPTHLIKTRGQQVTLRCSPKSGHDTVSWYQQALGQGPQFIFQYYEEEERQRGNFPDRFSGHQFPNYSSELNVNALLLGDSALYLCASRGARTMNYGYTFGSGTRLTVV.

The gene calls are TRBV15 and TRBJ2-5, with a possible D match to TRBD2 (6 bases). The CDR3 is 16 amino acids. With 1 base removed from V and 5 bases from J, the gap between germline ends came to 17 bases. In germline, CDR1 is LNHNV, CDR2 YYDKDF (reference sequence). This CDR3 reads CATSRGLAGRQETQYF. As DNA, the CDR3 is TGTGCCACCAGCAGAGGTTTGGCGGGACGGCAGGAGACCCAGTACTTC.

This clonotype occurred a few times. The V call is TRBV4-1, the J call TRBJ2-5; the D gene is possibly TRBD1 (5 bases). The CDR3 sequence is 13 residues long. Looked up from germline, CDR1 is MGHRA and CDR2 is YSYEKL. The V end was cut by 4 bases, the J end by 5 bases, with 11 bases between. CDR3 protein: CASSPRHRETQYF. The DNA for the CDR3 is TGCGCCAGCAGCCCCAGGCACAGGGAGACCCAGTACTTC.

A few counts support this clonotype. CDR3 protein: CASQRDRQNQPQHF. As DNA, the CDR3 is TGTGCCAGCCAAAGGGACCGCCAAAATCAGCCCCAGCATTTT. The genes are TRBV6-2 or TRBV6-3 and TRBJ1-5; maybe TRBD1 (5 bases). The V end lost 8 bases, the J end lost 4 bases, and 15 bases lay between the germline ends. Germline V CDR1 and CDR2: MNHEY, SVGEGT. The CDR3 covers 14 residues.

There are a few counts of this clonotype. The chain combines TRBV28 with TRBJ2-5, with 11 bases matching TRBD1. The germline V gene encodes CDR1 MDHEN and CDR2 SYDVKM. V was pared by 6 bases and J by 5 bases, with 11 bases of the junction left unmatched. The CDR3 has 16 amino acids. In DNA, the CDR3 is TGTGCCAGCAGCTCAAATCCGGGACAGGGGGGGGAGACCCAGTACTTC. As protein: CASSSNPGQGGETQYF.

The rearrangement links TRBV25-1 to TRBJ2-6; unclear D gene. V lost 2 bases, J lost 5 bases, and 13 bases lay in between. CDR1 MGHDK and CDR2 SYGVNS come from the germline V gene. The CDR3 loop spans 16 amino acids. CDR3 residues: CASSEASQLWANVLTF. In nucleotides, the CDR3 is TGTGCCAGCAGTGAAGCGAGCCAACTCTGGGCCAACGTCCTGACTTTC.

This clonotype was counted a few times. The J gene is TRBJ2-2, the V gene TRBV7-3; D is unresolved. Germline V lookup: CDR1 SGHTA, CDR2 FQGTGA. The CDR3 spans 14 residues. The germline V and J ends were trimmed by 5 bases and 6 bases, with 13 bases remaining between them. The CDR3 nucleotides read TGTGCCAGCAGCCCAACCCGGCGCGCCGGGGAGCTGTTTTTT. Residues: CASSPTRRAGELFF.

V gene TRBV9 combines with J gene TRBJ2-2; D gene unclear. The germline V and J ends were trimmed by 0 bases and 5 bases, with 5 bases remaining between them. CDR3 length: 13 amino acids. Germline CDR1 and CDR2: SGDLS and YYNGEE. The CDR3 reads CASSVVRTGELFF. In nucleotides, the CDR3 is TGTGCCAGCAGCGTAGTTCGGACCGGGGAGCTGTTTTTT.